What follows is one T cell receptor (beta chain) and its context. From germline, CDR1 is SGHTA and CDR2 FQGNSA. With 5 bases removed from V and 7 bases from J, the gap between germline ends came to 23 bases. This CDR3 has 16 residues. CD4+ cells yielded CD45RA+ naive and CD45RA-negative memory subsets. Assay used: immunoSEQ multiplex PCR; TCRdb lists only in-frame clones, some missing. The profile shows under 2,500,000 clones, under 97% of them singletons. This record comes from a study of shared clonotypes between healthy human individuals. This clonotype was obtained from a man aged 18 to 30 in good health. The J gene is TRBJ2-5, the V gene TRBV7-2; D may correspond to TRBD1 or TRBD2 (7 bases each). Sequenced: naive CD4+ T cells sorted from blood. Subset denoted: CD45RA+ positively selected. The CDR3 region has the DNA TGTGCCAGCAGCCCCCGATGGGGAGGGGGCGGGGGGACCCAGTACTTC. Protein product: CASSPRWGGGGGTQYF.